This TCR beta chain was observed in a study of blood T cell repertoires in COVID-19. Assay used: immunoSEQ multiplex PCR; TCRdb lists only in-frame clones, some missing. The sample carries about 300,000 clones, 70% to 85% recorded once. This clone was detected only once. CDR1 and CDR2 from the germline V gene are SQVTM and ANQGSEA. The CDR3 spans 13 residues. Trimming took off 8 bases at V and 3 bases at J, with 15 bases between the two ends. The receptor was isolated from a human donor with COVID-19, enrolled during active disease. The donor label of this sample is uncertain. The sequenced material came from peripheral blood. The chain combines TRBV29-1 with TRBJ2-3; D perhaps matches TRBD2 (5 bases). CDR3 in amino acids: CSSRTRRTDTQYF. The CDR3 DNA reads TGCAGCTCAAGGACTCGAAGAACAGATACGCAGTATTTT.